This T cell receptor (beta chain) was documented in a study of response to subunit inactivated influenza vaccine. General observations from the study: Only a handful of new T cells, the authors suggested, are recruited with each seasonal influenza vaccination.

This CDR3 region has 16 residues. The germline gives CDR1 MDHEN, CDR2 SYDVKM. V dropped 4 bases and J dropped 5 bases, with 20 bases sitting between them. In its sample, this clonotype was seen a few times. What it binds is not known. TCRdb recomputed calls from the RT-PCR reads with MiXCR, one row per CDR3 protein. This table holds a few hundred thousand distinct CDR3 sequences, roughly 9.7% found once. The material sequenced was PBMCs from blood, taken roughly 48 days after vaccination. The receptor's source is a man aged 45 to 65 who received an inactivated influenza vaccine. This chain joins TRBV28 and TRBJ2-5; D is ambiguous. DNA for the CDR3: TGTGCCAGCAGTTCCACTCTTAGGACCGGAGCGGAGACCCAGTACTTC. This translates into CASSSTLRTGAETQYF.